Below, 22 T cell receptor beta chains from the same sample are listed, as sequenced in a study of blood T cell repertoires in COVID-19. Clones were sequenced by immunoSEQ multiplex PCR, and TCRdb holds only the in-frame ones, with some missing. Of around 350,000 clones in the sample, around 84% were seen once. Source material: peripheral blood. The receptor set was obtained from a human donor in a cohort sampled during active COVID-19.

The gene calls are TRBV6-1 and TRBJ2-5, with D perhaps TRBD1 (6 bases). The CDR3 runs 14 residues. V lost 1 base to trimming and J lost 5 bases, with 11 bases between them. CDR1 MNHNS and CDR2 SASEGT come from the germline V gene. The CDR3 bases are TGTGCCAGCAGTGAAGGGGGGCTGGGGGAGACCCAGTACTTC. It encodes CASSEGGLGETQYF.

V usage is TRBV13 and J usage is TRBJ1-2; D remains ambiguous. CDR1 is PRHDT, CDR2 FYEKMQ, per germline (reference sequence). This CDR3 has 14 amino acids. V was shortened by 5 bases and J by 2 bases, with 12 bases between the two germline ends. CDR3 loop: CASSLGGRNYGYTF. The CDR3, as DNA: TGTGCCAGCAGCCTTGGTGGGCGAAACTATGGCTACACCTTC.

In DNA form, the CDR3 reads TGCGCCAGCAGCCAGGCCGGGTACACAGATACGCAGTATTTT. As protein: CASSQAGYTDTQYF. The chain is built from TRBV4-1 and TRBJ2-3; D uncertain. V gave up 3 bases and J gave up 2 bases, with 9 bases separating them. The germline CDR1 and CDR2 sequences are MGHRA and YSYEKL. There are 14 residues in the CDR3.

The genes are TRBV5-5 and TRBJ2-5, with 11 bases that match TRBD2. The CDR3 is 15 amino acids. CDR1 and CDR2 from the germline V gene are SGHKS and YYEKEE (reference sequence). V was clipped by 4 bases and J by 5 bases; unmatched bases: 7. The CDR3 sequence: CASSRSGGGTETQYF. As DNA, the CDR3 is TGTGCCAGCAGCCGTAGCGGGGGGGGCACGGAGACCCAGTACTTC.

The chain recombines TRBV11-2 with TRBJ1-1; D uncertain. The V gene lost 3 bases and the J gene lost 1 base, with 6 bases spanning the gap. The germline gives CDR1 SGHAT, CDR2 FQNNGV. The CDR3 loop spans 13 amino acids. The CDR3 region is CASSFMSNTEAFF. The CDR3 region has the DNA TGTGCCAGCAGCTTTATGTCGAACACTGAAGCTTTCTTT.

This chain joins TRBV11-1 and TRBJ2-7; 7 bases align to TRBD2. V shed 3 bases and J 5 bases; nucleotides not matched to a gene: 10. The CDR3 length is 15 residues. Germline lookup yields CDR1 SGHAT and CDR2 FQDESV (reference sequence). The CDR3 DNA reads as TGTGCCAGCAGCTTTGAACTAGCGAAGATCCACGAGCAGTACTTC. This translates into CASSFELAKIHEQYF.

For this clone: Other DNA sequences in the same sample also yield this CDR3. This chain joins TRBV5-4 and TRBJ2-3; no clear D. Germline values: CDR1 SGHNT, CDR2 YYREEE (reference sequence). The CDR3 contains 14 residues. Trimming removed 0 bases at V and 2 bases at J, with 7 bases between. The CDR3 here is CASSLEQYTDTQYF. In DNA, the CDR3 is TGTGCCAGCAGCTTGGAACAATACACAGATACGCAGTATTTT.

The chain combines TRBV4-2 with TRBJ2-7; maybe TRBD1 (7 bases). The CDR3 is made up of 16 amino acids. With 3 bases removed from V and 2 bases from J, the gap between germline ends came to 17 bases. Germline assignment: CDR1 LGHNA and CDR2 YNFKEQ. For the CDR3, the DNA is TGTGCCAGCAGCCAGGGACGCAGGGGGGCGACCTACGAGCAGTACTTC. Translating it yields CASSQGRRGATYEQYF.

The chain uses TRBV9 and TRBJ2-7; perhaps TRBD1 as D (5 bases). The V gene's germline CDR1 is SGDLS and CDR2 YYNGEE. The CDR3 contains 15 residues. With 4 bases removed from V and 3 bases from J, the gap between germline ends came to 17 bases. The CDR3 protein is CASSPRTDTSYEQYF. CDR3 in DNA: TGTGCCAGCAGCCCCAGGACGGACACGAGCTACGAGCAGTACTTC. Variable domain in full (rest from reference TRBV9 and TRBJ2-7): DSGVTQTPKHLITATGQRVTLRCSPRSGDLSVYWYQQSLDQGLQFLIQYYNGEERAKGNILERFSAQQFPDLHSELNLSSLELGDSALYFCASSPRTDTSYEQYFGPGTRLTVT.

The chain has TRBV10-3 and TRBJ2-7, with D uncertain. Between the trimmed V and J ends, which lost 5 bases and 3 bases, there was a span of 11 bases. This CDR3 has 13 residues. Germline CDR1 and CDR2: ENHRY and SYGVKD. The CDR3 DNA sequence: TGTGCCATCAGTCCCCAACTCTTCTACGAGCAGTACTTC. Amino acid sequence: CAISPQLFYEQYF.

This chain connects TRBV19 to TRBJ1-2; no firm D call. This CDR3 has 14 amino acids. The ends were cut back, 5 bases at V and 5 bases at J, with 15 bases in the middle. Germline CDR1 is LNHDA and CDR2 is SQIVND (reference sequence). CDR3 in DNA: TGTGCCAGTAGTGCCATCCTCAGGAATTATGGCTACACCTTC. Protein product: CASSAILRNYGYTF.

In regard to this clone: The sample contains more than one DNA sequence encoding this CDR3. The rearrangement links TRBV2 to TRBJ2-1; D is perhaps TRBD1 (5 bases). V gave up 3 bases and J gave up 3 bases, with 9 bases separating them. Germline lookup yields CDR1 SNHLY and CDR2 FYNNEI. The CDR3 extends over 14 amino acids. The CDR3 reads CASSDGQGYNEQFF. CDR3 DNA: TGTGCCAGCAGTGATGGGCAGGGCTACAATGAGCAGTTCTTC.

The chain recombines TRBV4-2 with TRBJ1-2; 11 bases fit TRBD1. V was pared by 4 bases and J by 8 bases, with 15 bases of the junction left unmatched. There are 17 residues in the CDR3. Per germline, CDR1 LGHNA and CDR2 YNFKEQ. CDR3 bases: TGTGCCAGCAGCCCAACTTTTATAGGACAGGGGGCGGGAGGCTACACCTTC. Protein product: CASSPTFIGQGAGGYTF.

The chain combines TRBV5-1 with TRBJ2-1; TRBD2 agrees at 9 bases. From germline, CDR1 is SGHRS and CDR2 YFSETQ. The V and J ends lost 0 bases and 5 bases, in that order; junction bases with no gene match: 6. CDR3 size: 16 residues. This CDR3 reads CASSLDGGGANNEQFF. CDR3 nucleotide sequence: TGCGCCAGCAGCTTGGACGGCGGGGGGGCGAACAATGAGCAGTTCTTC.

This clone has at least ten counts. The chain couples TRBV2 to TRBJ1-4, with D possibly TRBD1 on 6 matching bases. This CDR3 region has 15 residues. Germline V lookup: CDR1 SNHLY, CDR2 FYNNEI. Trimming took 8 bases from V and 0 from J, leaving 13 bases between them. This CDR3 is CASVRDTSTNEKLFF. DNA for the CDR3: TGTGCCAGCGTTCGGGACACTTCAACTAATGAAAAACTGTTTTTT.

The chain employs TRBV10-3 and TRBJ1-1; the match to TRBD1 covers 8 bases. The CDR3 runs to 15 residues. Germline V gene sequence: CDR1 ENHRY, CDR2 SYGVKD. With 4 bases clipped from V and 2 bases from J, the junction kept 6 bases outside the gene matches. CDR3 nucleotide sequence: TGTGCCATCAGTGGGGACAGGACCGTTAACACTGAAGCTTTCTTT. Translation: CAISGDRTVNTEAFF.

Many counts were recorded for this clone. The V gene is TRBV6-5, the J gene TRBJ2-5, with 7 bases identical to TRBD2. With 2 bases clipped from V and 3 bases from J, the junction kept 6 bases outside the gene matches. CDR3 length: 15 amino acids. Per germline, CDR1 MNHEY and CDR2 SVGAGI. The CDR3 region has the DNA TGTGCCAGCAGTTACCAGCCCGGGGGGAAAGAGACCCAGTACTTC. It encodes CASSYQPGGKETQYF.

The rearrangement uses TRBV2 and TRBJ2-3; TRBD1 matches at 11 bases. Germline CDR1 SNHLY, CDR2 FYNNEI. V was pared by 7 bases and J by 0 bases, with 6 bases of the junction left unmatched. The CDR3 is 16 amino acids. CDR3: CASTAGTGGSTDTQYF. The CDR3, as DNA: TGTGCCAGCACCGCCGGGACAGGGGGGAGCACAGATACGCAGTATTTT.

The chain recombines TRBV11-2 with TRBJ2-7, with D hard to call. Trimming pared 5 bases from V and 3 bases from J, leaving 17 bases between. This CDR3 spans 15 amino acids. Germline V CDR1 and CDR2: SGHAT, FQNNGV. CDR3 bases: TGTGCCAGCAGCGTTACTACCTCCAAGAACTACGAGCAGTACTTC. Residues: CASSVTTSKNYEQYF.

The CDR3 sequence: CASRPTSGMVGELFF. CDR3 DNA: TGTGCCAGCAGGCCGACTAGCGGGATGGTCGGGGAGCTGTTTTTT. The chain is built from TRBV7-9 and TRBJ2-2; 11 positions agree with TRBD2. This CDR3 spans 15 amino acids. Germline-derived CDR1 and CDR2 are SEHNR and FQNEAQ (reference sequence). Trimming cost V 6 bases and J 7 bases; bases outside gene matches: 7.

The chain has TRBV5-1 and TRBJ2-2, with TRBD1 as a possible D gene (5 bases). Germline CDR1 SGHRS, CDR2 YFSETQ. V was pared by 0 bases and J by 3 bases, with 12 bases between. This CDR3 has 16 residues. The CDR3 DNA is TGCGCCAGCAGCTTGGGGGATGCAGGGCACACCGGGGAGCTGTTTTTT. It codes for CASSLGDAGHTGELFF.

This chain links TRBV30 with TRBJ2-1; tentatively, D is TRBD2 (6 bases). The CDR3 covers 15 residues. Germline-derived CDR1 and CDR2 are GTSNPN and SVGIG (reference sequence). The V and J ends lost 3 bases and 10 bases respectively, with 22 bases between them. The CDR3 region is CAWRLEGTFVGEQFF. The CDR3, as DNA: TGTGCCTGGAGGTTGGAGGGGACCTTCGTAGGGGAGCAGTTCTTC.